A selection of T cell receptor beta chains follows, all from one sample in a study of shared clonotypes between healthy human individuals. Clones were sequenced by immunoSEQ multiplex PCR, and TCRdb holds only the in-frame ones, with some missing. This sample has millions of clones, with roughly 91% found just once. What was sequenced was naive CD8+ T cells from PBMCs. Receptor source: a man between 18 and 35 years old in good health. Some clones in this sample may be carry-over from other donors' samples. The CDR3 runs from the conserved cysteine through the conserved F or W. Each record gives: clone size, J gene, D gene, V gene, CDR3 protein, CDR3 DNA. D genes are given only for firm matches. Some rows have no size entry. The others give once, few or many, or a class for an expanded clone.

>-|TRBJ2-7|TRBD2|TRBV4-1
CASSQSVLAGEGEQYF
TGCGCCAGCAGCCAATCCGTACTAGCGGGAGAGGGCGAGCAGTACTTC
>few|TRBJ1-1|-|TRBV4-1
CASSAGGEGTEAFF
TGCGCCAGCAGCGCCGGGGGAGAGGGCACTGAAGCTTTCTTT
>-|TRBJ2-5|TRBD2|TRBV7-9
CASSLTSGAETQYF
TGTGCCAGCAGCCTTACTAGCGGGGCAGAGACCCAGTACTTC
>-|TRBJ2-2|-|TRBV7-9
CASSSETGELFF
TGTGCCAGCAGCTCGGAGACCGGGGAGCTGTTTTTT
>-|TRBJ2-1|TRBD2|TRBV29-1
CSVEGQTSGIWNEQFF
TGCAGCGTTGAAGGCCAGACTAGCGGGATTTGGAATGAGCAGTTCTTC
>-|TRBJ1-3|TRBD1|TRBV6-6
CASSYDRDSGNTIYF
TGTGCCAGCAGTTACGACAGGGACTCTGGAAACACCATATATTTT
>-|TRBJ2-1|-|TRBV6-1
CASPRGGYPYNEQFF
TGTGCCAGCCCGCGTGGGGGGTACCCCTACAATGAGCAGTTCTTC
>-|TRBJ2-7|TRBD1|TRBV18
CASSGQGAYEQYF
TGTGCCAGCTCTGGACAGGGGGCCTACGAGCAGTACTTC
>-|TRBJ2-1|-|TRBV6-5
CASSPGTSPYNEQFF
TGTGCCAGCAGTCCCGGGACTTCGCCCTACAATGAGCAGTTCTTC
>-|TRBJ2-3|-|TRBV30
CAWILTDTQYF
TGTGCCTGGATTTTGACAGATACGCAGTATTTT
>-|TRBJ2-3|-|TRBV7-3
CASSSTSTDTQYF
TGTGCCAGCAGCTCTACTAGCACAGATACGCAGTATTTT